The 25 T cell receptor beta chains below were found in one sample sequenced in a study of T-cell reconstitution after alpha-beta-depleted transplantation in children. TCRbeta library preparation incorporated unique molecular identifiers. TCRdb re-derived calls from the PCR reads in MiXCR, one entry per CDR3 protein. The table has 750,000 to 950,000 distinct CDR3 sequences, roughly 15% seen once; the top ten hold roughly 4.8%. Sequences were derived from PBMCs, mostly from graft donor cells, sampled 360 days after TCRalphabeta/CD19-depleted stem cell transplant. The source of these receptors is a male patient under 18 who had a stem cell transplant for acute lymphoblastic leukemia, so the T cells may come from the graft donor.

The sample holds a few counts of this clonotype. The gene calls are TRBV20-1 and TRBJ2-7; D is perhaps TRBD1 or TRBD2 (7 bases each). V lost 3 bases, J lost 4 bases, and 19 bases lay in between. The CDR3 runs 15 residues. Germline lookup yields CDR1 DFQATT and CDR2 SNEGSKA (reference sequence). CDR3 residues: CSAREGRGGTYEQYF. CDR3 sequence (DNA): TGCAGTGCTAGGGAGGGCAGGGGGGGAACTTACGAGCAGTACTTC.

A few counts support this clonotype. V usage is TRBV10-3 and J usage is TRBJ2-7, with TRBD1 identical over 9 bases. V lost 7 bases and J lost 0; bases outside the gene matches: 7. CDR1 is ENHRY and CDR2 is SYGVKD in the germline V gene. This CDR3 contains 15 residues. The CDR3 region is CAINEPGQGSYEQYF. In DNA, the CDR3 is TGTGCCATCAATGAACCGGGACAGGGCTCCTACGAGCAGTACTTC.

The genes are TRBV7-6 and TRBJ2-5; 9 positions agree with TRBD2. The junction had 7 bases not matched to a gene; V was cut back by 3 bases and J by 5 bases. Per the germline V gene, CDR1 is SGHVS and CDR2 is FNYEAQ. CDR3 length equals 15 residues. The CDR3 is CASSLGLAPGETQYF. In DNA, the CDR3 is TGTGCCAGCAGCTTGGGACTAGCCCCCGGGGAGACCCAGTACTTC.

The rearrangement joins TRBV27 to TRBJ2-3; D remains ambiguous. Germline CDR1 reads MNHEY; CDR2 reads SMNVEV (reference sequence). This CDR3 spans 13 amino acids. Trimming shortened V by 2 bases and J by 7 bases, and 10 bases separated the two germline ends. The CDR3 protein is CASSLQPHYTQYF. The CDR3 DNA reads TGTGCCAGCAGTTTACAACCACATTATACGCAGTATTTT.

The V call is TRBV6-1, the J call TRBJ1-4; TRBD1 matches 9 bases. Germline CDR1 and CDR2: MNHNS and SASEGT. The V segment lost 8 bases and the J segment 8 bases; nucleotides outside the gene matches: 21. The CDR3 has 18 residues. DNA for the CDR3: TGTGCCAGCGGAGCACCCCGCGGGGGTAGGACAGGGGACGAAAAACTGTTTTTT. It codes for CASGAPRGGRTGDEKLFF.

The J gene is TRBJ2-1, the V gene TRBV20-1, with TRBD2 matching 12 bases. V shed 5 bases, J shed 6 bases, and the junction held 8 bases outside the gene matches. Germline-derived CDR1 and CDR2 are DFQATT and SNEGSKA (reference sequence). This CDR3 region has 15 residues. CDR3 DNA sequence: TGCAGTGCTCTCGAAGCTAGCGGGAGGGCCAATGAGCAGTTCTTC. It is translated as CSALEASGRANEQFF.

This clonotype appeared once. The chain links TRBV7-7 to TRBJ1-1; D is unclear. Between the trimmed V and J ends, which lost 5 bases and 1 base, there was a span of 11 bases. The CDR3 runs to 14 residues. CDR1 is SSHAT and CDR2 is FNYEAQ in the germline V gene (reference sequence). The CDR3 sequence: CASSPLATNTEAFF. CDR3 nucleotides: TGTGCCAGCAGCCCGCTCGCGACGAACACTGAAGCTTTCTTT.

The V gene is TRBV2, the J gene TRBJ1-2; D might be TRBD1 (6 bases). V lost 6 bases and J lost 2, with 13 bases in between. There are 14 residues in the CDR3. In germline, CDR1 is SNHLY, CDR2 FYNNEI. The CDR3 sequence is CASRAGTRNYGYTF. CDR3 DNA sequence: TGTGCCAGCAGAGCCGGGACAAGAAACTATGGCTACACCTTC.

The chain has TRBV4-2 and TRBJ1-2; TRBD1 aligns across 7 bases. Germline V CDR1 and CDR2: LGHNA, YNFKEQ. The length of the CDR3 is 12 residues. V shed 6 bases, J shed 6 bases, and the junction held 4 bases outside the gene matches. For the CDR3, the DNA is TGTGCCAGCAGGACAGGGTCTAATGGCTACACCTTC. Amino acid sequence: CASRTGSNGYTF.

The V and J genes are TRBV19 and TRBJ2-2; no firm D call. The CDR3 consists of 13 residues. Germline loops: CDR1 LNHDA, CDR2 SQIVND (reference sequence). Trimming shortened V by 5 bases and J by 4 bases, and 8 bases separated the two germline ends. CDR3 residues: CASSVFVTGELFF. For the CDR3, the DNA is TGTGCCAGTAGTGTATTCGTCACCGGGGAGCTGTTTTTT.

This sequence joins TRBV9 and TRBJ2-7, with a tentative D call TRBD1 (6 bases). The V and J ends lost 1 base and 7 bases respectively, with 12 bases between them. Germline V gene sequence: CDR1 SGDLS, CDR2 YYNGEE. The CDR3 spans 13 residues. The CDR3 DNA reads TGTGCCAGCAGCGTAATGCAGGGGTTGGAGCAGTACTTC. It codes for CASSVMQGLEQYF.

This clonotype appeared a few times. The chain couples TRBV20-1 to TRBJ1-2; no reliable D call. This CDR3 is built from 12 residues. From germline, CDR1 is DFQATT and CDR2 SNEGSKA (reference sequence). V was shortened by 3 bases and J by 4 bases, with 9 bases between the two germline ends. The CDR3: CSASEAGYGYTF. In DNA form, the CDR3 reads TGCAGTGCTAGCGAGGCAGGCTATGGCTACACCTTC.

The chain links TRBV27 to TRBJ2-5; 7 nucleotides match TRBD1. The trim removed 7 bases at V and 2 bases at J, leaving 7 bases unmatched. CDR1 and CDR2 from the germline V gene are MNHEY and SMNVEV (reference sequence). The CDR3 contains 14 residues. The CDR3 reads CASNRRDSQETQYF. In nucleotides, the CDR3 is TGTGCCAGCAACCGCCGGGACAGTCAAGAGACCCAGTACTTC.

This chain joins TRBV4-1 and TRBJ2-4; D gene unclear. From germline, CDR1 is MGHRA and CDR2 YSYEKL. V was clipped by 1 base and J by 4 bases, with 11 bases between them. The CDR3 is 15 residues long. CDR3 coding DNA: TGCGCCAGCAGCCAAGGAAGCGCCCGTAAAAACATTCAGTACTTC. Encoded protein: CASSQGSARKNIQYF.

This clonotype was observed at least ten times. V gene TRBV7-3 combines with J gene TRBJ1-1, with a weak D call TRBD1 (5 bases). V was trimmed by 4 bases and J by 1 base, leaving 16 bases between them. The germline gives CDR1 SGHTA, CDR2 FQGTGA. The CDR3 consists of 16 residues. The CDR3 reads CASSSDMARPNTEAFF. The CDR3 region has the DNA TGTGCCAGCAGCTCGGACATGGCCCGCCCGAACACTGAAGCTTTCTTT. The entire variable domain, with the rest obtained from reference TRBV7-3 and TRBJ1-1, is as follows: GAGVSQTPSNKVTEKGKYVELRCDPISGHTALYWYRQSLGQGPEFLIYFQGTGAADDSGLPNDRFFAVRPEGSVSTLKIQRTERGDSAVYLCASSSDMARPNTEAFFGQGTRLTVV.

This clonotype was seen more than once but under ten times. This chain links TRBV5-1 with TRBJ2-7; 8 positions agree with TRBD2. CDR1 is SGHRS, CDR2 YFSETQ, per germline. With V trimmed by 0 bases and J by 1 base, 9 bases remained unmatched. This CDR3 is 17 amino acids long. CDR3 sequence reads: CASSLASGRFGSYEQYF. The CDR3 bases are TGCGCCAGCAGCTTGGCAAGCGGGAGATTCGGATCCTACGAGCAGTACTTC.

This clonotype was seen at least ten times. The chain has TRBV29-1 and TRBJ2-3; 8 bases match TRBD2. Trimming cost V 4 bases and J 5 bases; bases outside gene matches: 5. The CDR3 length is 13 residues. Germline V gene data show CDR1 as SQVTM and CDR2 as ANQGSEA. The CDR3 sequence is CSVGLARIDTQYF. The CDR3, as DNA: TGCAGCGTTGGACTAGCGAGGATAGATACGCAGTATTTT.

This clonotype has a handful of counts. The chain has TRBV12-3 or TRBV12-4 and TRBJ1-5; 10 bases match TRBD1. V was pared by 3 bases and J by 5 bases, with 7 bases of the junction left unmatched. The CDR3 sequence is 16 residues long. CDR3 nucleotide sequence: TGTGCCAGCAGTTTCTCGGGACAGGGGTTAGATCAGCCCCAGCATTTT. Protein: CASSFSGQGLDQPQHF.

V and J are TRBV7-2 and TRBJ2-7; a weak D match, TRBD2 (5 bases). The V gene's germline CDR1 is SGHTA and CDR2 FQGNSA. CDR3 length equals 17 residues. The V gene lost 5 bases and the J gene lost 2 bases, with 22 bases spanning the gap. CDR3 sequence reads: CASSPSLGSGFTYEQYF. The DNA of the CDR3 is TGTGCCAGCAGCCCCTCCCTCGGATCGGGGTTCACCTACGAGCAGTACTTC. Filled out from reference TRBV7-2 and TRBJ2-7, the complete variable domain reads GAGVSQSPSNKVTEKGKDVELRCDPISGHTALYWYRQSLGQGLEFLIYFQGNSAPDKSGLPSDRFSAERTGGSVSTLTIQRTQQEDSAVYLCASSPSLGSGFTYEQYFGPGTRLTVT.

J is TRBJ1-2 and V is TRBV2; D remains unclear. In germline, CDR1 is SNHLY, CDR2 FYNNEI. The CDR3 contains 15 residues. Trimming removed 6 bases at V and 3 bases at J, with 17 bases between. CDR3 amino acids: CASSRFPAADYGYTF. The CDR3 DNA is TGTGCCAGCAGCCGTTTTCCCGCTGCCGACTATGGCTACACCTTC.

This clonotype has at least ten counts. The chain employs TRBV23-1 and TRBJ2-1; 11 bases line up with TRBD2. TRBV23-1 is filed as an ORF, its function uncertain. This CDR3 comprises 16 residues. V shed 0 bases, J shed 4 bases, and the junction held 2 bases outside the gene matches. In nucleotides, the CDR3 is TGCGCCAGCAGTCAATCGGGACTAGCGGAATACAATGAGCAGTTCTTC. Protein product: CASSQSGLAEYNEQFF.

This chain joins TRBV7-9 and TRBJ2-7; no reliable D call. Trimming removed 2 bases from V and 6 bases from J, with 20 bases in between. Germline CDR1 reads SEHNR; CDR2 reads FQNEAQ (reference sequence). This CDR3 comprises 16 residues. The CDR3 nucleotides read TGTGCCAGCAGCTTAACTTTGGCTAAGGGATTGTGCGAGCAGTACTTC. Encoded protein: CASSLTLAKGLCEQYF.

This clonotype has a handful of counts. V and J are TRBV3-1 and TRBJ2-3; 9 nucleotides align to TRBD2. This CDR3 contains 13 residues. CDR1 is LGHDT and CDR2 is YNNKEL in the germline V gene (reference sequence). V lost 4 bases and J lost 5; bases outside the gene matches: 1. CDR3 amino acids: CASSPLAGDTQYF. The CDR3 coding sequence is TGTGCCAGCAGCCCACTAGCGGGAGATACGCAGTATTTT.

The CDR3 DNA reads as TGCAGTGCTAGAGGACCATCCGAGCAGTACTTC. Encoded protein: CSARGPSEQYF. The J gene is TRBJ2-7, the V gene TRBV20-1, with unresolved D. V dropped 1 base and J dropped 6 bases, with 7 bases sitting between them. This CDR3 is built from 11 residues. Germline CDR1 reads DFQATT; CDR2 reads SNEGSKA (reference sequence).

This chain joins TRBV30 and TRBJ1-1; D not certain. V shed 1 base and J shed 3 bases, with 12 bases lying between them. CDR3 length equals 14 residues. CDR1 and CDR2 (germline): GTSNPN, SVGIG (reference sequence). In DNA form, the CDR3 reads TGTGCCTGGAGTGCGGGGTCGGAATACACTGAAGCTTTCTTT. Protein: CAWSAGSEYTEAFF.